The 19 T cell receptor beta chains given below trace back to one sample, sequenced in a study of tumor-infiltrating lymphocytes in primary liver carcinoma. Total RNA and DNA came together from roughly 20-30 mg of bulk tissue without cell sorting. Synthesis of TCR beta cDNA was carried out from about 0.55 ug total RNA with a constant-region primer. Sequencing libraries for TCR beta derived from three nested multiplex PCR rounds that used slightly modified ARM-PCR. In the first two PCR rounds, TRBV1-TRBV30 forward primers were paired with a C-beta reverse primer, and each round lasted about 9 cycles. MiXCR, applied by TCRdb to the multiplex PCR reads, yields one record per CDR3 protein. The profile covers 100,000 to 150,000 distinct CDR3 sequences, with 60% to 70% appearing a single time and 7% to 10% taken by the ten largest. Sequencing was performed on liver tumor tissue from sampling region 1. The subset here: tumor region T1, superior pole. Receptors originate from a woman between 55 and 75 years old with primary liver carcinoma and hepatitis B virus infection.

On this clonotype: The junction and the germline gene differ at one end; a read error may be behind it. The V call is TRBV7-9, the J call TRBJ2-2, with 7 bases aligning to TRBD2. This CDR3 region has 15 residues. Germline CDR1 reads SEHNR; CDR2 reads FQNEAQ (reference sequence). The CDR3 DNA sequence: TGTGCCAGCGTCGGGGGAGGGCCCGGTACCGGGGAGCTGTTATTT. Translating it yields CASVGGGPGTGELLF. The full variable domain, completed using reference TRBV7-9 and TRBJ2-2, is DTGVSQNPRHKITKRGQNVTFRCDPISEHNRLYWYRQTLGQGPEFLTYFQNEAQLEKSRLLSDRFSAERPKGSFSTLEIQRTEQGDSAMYLCASVGGGPGTGELLFGEGSRLTVL.

The chain recombines TRBV24-1 with TRBJ2-1; D remains ambiguous. Per germline, CDR1 KGHDR and CDR2 SFDVKD. The V gene lost 3 bases and the J gene lost 13 bases, with 21 bases spanning the gap. CDR3 size: 15 residues. CDR3 sequence (DNA): TGTGCCACCAGTGATCGGCAGGTGCACCAAGAGACCCAGTTCTTC. Its protein is CATSDRQVHQETQFF.

This clonotype appeared a few times. The germline gene is not matched at one end of the junction; a read error may be the cause. This rearrangement joins TRBV6-1 to TRBJ2-1, with a possible D match to TRBD2 (6 bases). Germline CDR1 MNHNS, CDR2 SASEGT. The CDR3 is 20 residues long. This chain's CDR3 is CASSLRTGGTKLASYSEQFF. CDR3 DNA: TGTGCCAGCAGCCTCCGGACTGGCGGGACGAAACTCGCCTCCTACAGTGAGCAGTTCTTC.

On this clonotype: The junction departs from the called germline gene at one end, perhaps through a read error. The CDR3 protein is CANSLAGTGLLTDTQYF. CDR3 in DNA: TGTGCCAACAGCTTGGCCGGGACAGGGCTTTTGACAGATACGCAATATTTT. The chain uses TRBV5-4 and TRBJ2-3; 9 positions match TRBD1. Germline V gives CDR1 SGHNT, CDR2 YYREEE (reference sequence). The CDR3 length is 17 residues.

This clonotype was seen once. V gene TRBV28 combines with J gene TRBJ1-2, with TRBD1 as a possible D gene (6 bases). The CDR3 runs 14 residues. V gave up 9 bases and J gave up 7 bases, with 21 bases separating them. Germline assignment: CDR1 MDHEN and CDR2 SYDVKM. CDR3 in amino acids: CARSLGWGAGGYTF. CDR3 coding DNA: TGTGCCAGGAGTCTTGGATGGGGGGCGGGTGGCTACACCTTC.

Concerning this clonotype itself: This is likely a read error, given that the CDR3 carries no conserved phenylalanine or tryptophan at its end. The limits of the CDR3 on the DNA are not certain, so only TCRdb's listed CDR3 is given. This chain joins TRBV11-2 and TRBJ2-3. Germline CDR1 SGHAT, CDR2 FQNNGV. Ends included, the CDR3 has 12 residues. The CDR3 protein is CASSIDSALQYL.

This clonotype was found a few times. Sequence at one end of the junction differs from germline and may be a read error. The rearrangement uses TRBV5-5 and TRBJ2-7, with 7 bases identical to TRBD1. CDR3 size: 14 residues. The germline V gene has CDR1 SGHKS and CDR2 YYEKEE (reference sequence). CDR3 residues: CVSSRQGSSYEQYF. The CDR3 DNA follows: TGTGTCAGCAGCCGACAGGGAAGCTCCTACGAGCAGTACTTC.

A remark on this clonotype: Since the CDR3 does not end with the conserved phenylalanine or tryptophan, this likely comes from a read error. V gene TRBV6-1 combines with J gene TRBJ2-7, with 9 bases identical to TRBD2. From germline, CDR1 is MNHNS and CDR2 SASEGT. The CDR3 totals 15 residues. This CDR3 is CASSPRTSDSYEQYL. CDR3 coding DNA: TGTGCCAGCAGTCCCCGGACTAGCGACTCCTATGAGCAGTACCTC.

This clonotype was picked up one time. The rearrangement uses TRBV11-2 and TRBJ2-5; perhaps TRBD2 as D (5 bases). The V end was cut by 1 base, the J end by 8 bases, with 26 bases between. CDR3 length: 18 amino acids. In germline, CDR1 is SGHAT, CDR2 FQNNGV. The DNA for the CDR3 is TGTGCCAGCAGCTTAGGTTTGGTTGGCCGAGGAGAGGGAGATACCCAGTACTTC. Its translation is CASSLGLVGRGEGDTQYF.

About this clonotype: Since a much larger clone is just one base distant, this may be a read error. The chain is built from TRBV7-8 and TRBJ2-3; D uncertain. CDR3 size: 12 residues. V was trimmed by 3 bases and J by 6 bases, leaving 7 bases between them. Germline CDR1 and CDR2: SGHVS and FQNEAQ. CDR3 protein: CASSLILDTQYF. The CDR3 DNA follows: TGTGCCAGCAGCTTGATCCTTGATACGCAGTATTTT.

Details on this clonotype: A junction end diverges from the germline sequence, so it may reflect a read error. This chain joins TRBV11-2 and TRBJ2-2; D not resolved. The V gene's germline CDR1 is SGHAT and CDR2 FQNNGV. The CDR3 sequence is 13 residues long. CDR3 protein: CVSSLDMAGELFF. For the CDR3, the DNA is TGTGTCAGCAGCTTAGATATGGCTGGGGAGCTGTTTTTT.

With regard to this clonotype: This may be a read error: a much more frequent sequence differs by one nucleotide. The chain recombines TRBV28 with TRBJ2-7, with D unresolved. Trimming took 2 bases from V and 7 from J, leaving 9 bases between them. The CDR3 spans 12 residues. Germline loops: CDR1 MDHEN, CDR2 SYDVKM. CDR3 sequence reads: CASSLPAQEQYF. CDR3 nucleotide sequence: TGTGCCAGCAGTTTACCGGCTCAGGAGCAGTACTTC.

Notes on this clonotype: At one boundary the junction diverges from the germline segment, which might be a read error. The chain has TRBV6-2 or TRBV6-3 and TRBJ2-7, with a weak D call TRBD2 (5 bases). The germline V gene has CDR1 MNHEY and CDR2 SVGEGT. CDR3 length: 16 amino acids. Here the CDR3 DNA reads TGTGCCAGCAGTTACGGTCCCGCGGGTAGCTCCTGCGAGCAGTACTTC. It is translated as CASSYGPAGSSCEQYF.

Notes on this clonotype: This may arise from a read error, as a much more abundant clone is one base away. The chain is built from TRBV6-2 or TRBV6-3 and TRBJ2-1; the D is unclear. Germline V gene data show CDR1 as MNHEY and CDR2 as SVGEGT. The CDR3 spans 12 residues. CDR3 residues: CASKDGYNEHFF. The DNA for the CDR3 is TGTGCCAGCAAGGACGGTTACAATGAGCACTTCTTC.

About this clonotype itself: This CDR3 is missing its conserved last phenylalanine or tryptophan, likely due to a read error. This rearrangement joins TRBV6-1 to TRBJ2-7, with 11 positions matching TRBD2. This CDR3 is built from 14 residues. Germline values: CDR1 MNHNS, CDR2 SASEGT. The CDR3: CVSSELAGVHEQYL. DNA for the CDR3: TGTGTCAGCAGTGAACTAGCGGGAGTCCACGAGCAGTACTTG.

A note on this clonotype: The CDR3 ends on some other residue instead of the conserved phenylalanine or tryptophan, so this is likely a read error. No DNA is shown, since the ends of the CDR3 on it are uncertain; the CDR3 is the one TCRdb lists. This chain links TRBV11-2 with TRBJ1-2. The CDR3 region is 17 residues in length, termini included. Germline CDR1 is SGHAT and CDR2 is FQNNGV. CDR3 region: CANSLDPIRTLRYGYTL.

This clonotype occurred many times. This sequence joins TRBV29-1 and TRBJ1-3; possibly TRBD1 for D (6 bases). V lost 3 bases and J lost 3, with 9 bases in between. Germline V lookup: CDR1 SQVTM, CDR2 ANQGSEA. The CDR3 runs 13 residues. CDR3 in amino acids: CSVEGGGGNTIYF. Here the CDR3 DNA reads TGCAGCGTTGAGGGAGGGGGTGGAAACACCATATATTTT.

This clonotype was counted ten times or more. The chain uses TRBV6-5 and TRBJ2-7; 8 bases match TRBD2. The CDR3 loop spans 15 amino acids. Germline values: CDR1 MNHEY, CDR2 SVGAGI. V was pared by 6 bases and J by 5 bases, with 12 bases of the junction left unmatched. As DNA, the CDR3 is TGTGCCAGCAGCCGCCCGGGGGGGCTTACCCACGAGCAGTACTTC. Translating gives CASSRPGGLTHEQYF.

This clonotype was seen ten or more times. The chain carries TRBV4-2 and TRBJ2-1; D may correspond to TRBD1 or TRBD2 (6 bases each). The germline V gene encodes CDR1 LGHNA and CDR2 YNFKEQ. The CDR3 consists of 17 residues. Trimming shortened V by 1 base and J by 8 bases, and 21 bases separated the two germline ends. The CDR3 bases are TGTGCCAGCAGCCAAGTCTCTAGGGGGGAACTTATTGATGAGCAGTTCTTC. This sequence encodes CASSQVSRGELIDEQFF.